Listed below are T cell receptor beta chains from one sample, sequenced in a study of T cell repertoires in cytomegalovirus infection. Their antigens remain unidentified. TCRdb itself ran the reads through MiXCR, one entry per CDR3 protein. The table lists 700,000 to 900,000 distinct CDR3 sequences, almost 30% of them singletons. This specimen consisted of cultured CD8+ T cells from PBMCs, obtained from culture after CMV antigen stimulation. The receptors stem from a human donor in good health (CMV status not recorded). Some clones in this sample may be carry-over from other donors' samples. CDR3s include the opening cysteine and the closing phenylalanine or tryptophan. Fields, in order: clone size, J gene, D gene, V gene, CDR3 length, CDR3 protein, CDR3 DNA. D genes are given only for firm matches. For some rows the clone size is stated as once, few or many, or as a class when expanded; others skip it.

>few|TRBJ1-1|TRBD1|TRBV6-1|13
CASMGQVITEAFF
TGTGCCAGCATGGGACAGGTCATCACTGAAGCTTTCTTT
>few|TRBJ2-5|TRBD2|TRBV6-1|14
CASRAGTSPETQYF
TGTGCCAGCAGAGCCGGGACTAGCCCAGAGACCCAGTACTTC
>many|TRBJ1-1|NA|TRBV7-6|14
CASSLVSGGTEAFF
TGTGCCAGCAGCTTAGTGTCTGGGGGCACTGAAGCTTTCTTT
>NA|TRBJ2-1|TRBD2|TRBV7-9|16
CASSLTSGGFHNEQFF
TGTGCCAGCAGCTTAACTAGCGGGGGGTTCCACAATGAGCAGTTCTTC
>few|TRBJ1-1|NA|TRBV4-1|14
CASSQVLMNTEAFF
TGTGCCAGCAGCCAGGTCTTAATGAACACTGAAGCTTTCTTT
>many|TRBJ2-3|TRBD2|TRBV7-8|18
CASSLEGTSGVGSDTQYF
TGTGCCAGCAGCTTAGAAGGGACTAGCGGGGTAGGGTCGGATACGCAGTATTTT
>few|TRBJ2-5|TRBD2|TRBV7-9|14
CASSPFGGGETQYF
TGTGCCAGCAGCCCTTTCGGGGGGGGAGAGACCCAGTACTTC
>many|TRBJ1-1|TRBD1|TRBV12-3/TRBV12-4|14
CASSFGQGARTAFF
TGTGCCAGCAGTTTCGGTCAGGGGGCGCGTACAGCTTTCTTT
>NA|TRBJ1-1|NA|TRBV6-6|16
CASSYSNVALNTEAFF
TGTGCCAGCAGTTACTCGAATGTCGCTTTGAACACTGAAGCTTTCTTT
>few|TRBJ2-3|NA|TRBV27|17
CASSLWGSGAYTDTQYF
TGTGCCAGCAGTTTATGGGGTAGCGGAGCCTACACAGATACGCAGTATTTT
>few|TRBJ1-1|NA|TRBV2|15
CATNRGGFGNTEAFF
TGTGCCACAAACCGGGGGGGGTTCGGGAACACTGAAGCTTTCTTT
>NA|TRBJ2-3|NA|TRBV5-4|17
CASSFYFPKGGTDTQYF
TGTGCCAGCAGCTTCTACTTCCCGAAGGGAGGCACAGATACGCAGTATTTT
>many|TRBJ2-1|NA|TRBV5-1|13
CASSKTNPPEQFF
TGCGCCAGCAGCAAGACTAACCCCCCGGAGCAGTTCTTC
>NA|TRBJ1-2|NA|TRBV4-2|13
CASSRGGPEGYTF
TGTGCCAGCAGCCGGGGAGGGCCGGAAGGCTACACCTTC
>few|TRBJ2-6|NA|TRBV7-2|15
CASSSVSGGANVLTF
TGTGCCAGCAGCTCAGTTAGTGGTGGGGCCAACGTCCTGACTTTC
>few|TRBJ2-5|TRBD1|TRBV6-6|18
CASSYYNRDSPFQETQYF
TGTGCCAGCAGTTACTATAATCGGGACAGTCCCTTCCAAGAGACCCAGTACTTC
>many|TRBJ1-1|TRBD1|TRBV7-9|15
CASSDPGQMKGEAFF
TGTGCCAGCAGCGATCCGGGACAGATGAAGGGGGAAGCTTTCTTT
>NA|TRBJ2-1|NA|TRBV7-3|15
CASSLTFGNPNEQFF
TGTGCCAGCAGCTTAACGTTTGGGAATCCCAATGAGCAGTTCTTC
>many|TRBJ2-3|TRBD2|TRBV7-6|19
CASSSYRLAGGPGTDTQYF
TGTGCCAGCAGCTCCTACCGACTAGCGGGGGGGCCCGGCACAGATACGCAGTATTTT
>NA|TRBJ1-3|NA|TRBV12-3/TRBV12-4|14
CASSLTGLGNTIYF
TGTGCCAGCAGTTTAACAGGCTTAGGAAACACCATATATTTT
>few|TRBJ1-5|NA|TRBV5-5|15
CASRPDGFSNQPQHF
TGTGCCAGCAGACCCGACGGGTTTAGCAATCAGCCCCAGCATTTT
>once|TRBJ1-4|NA|TRBV20-1|15
CSARGRDLDNEKLFF
TGCAGTGCTAGAGGCCGGGACTTAGATAATGAAAAACTGTTTTTT
>NA|TRBJ1-1|NA|TRBV6-5|14
CASSYVVGGGEAFF
TGTGCCAGCAGTTACGTGGTGGGGGGCGGTGAAGCTTTCTTT
>few|TRBJ2-1|TRBD1|TRBV4-1|19
CASSQDLKVRTGPYNEQFF
TGCGCCAGCAGCCAAGACCTTAAAGTACGGACAGGACCTTACAATGAGCAGTTCTTC
>NA|TRBJ2-4|TRBD1|TRBV4-2|19
CASSQEAGQGAGAKNIQYF
TGTGCCAGCAGCCAAGAGGCTGGACAGGGGGCGGGGGCCAAAAACATTCAGTACTTC
>NA|TRBJ1-1|NA|TRBV29-1|11
CSVPFEEGAFF
TGCAGCGTTCCCTTTGAGGAGGGAGCTTTCTTT
>NA|TRBJ2-3|NA|TRBV12-3/TRBV12-4|14
CASSPPGFTDTQYF
TGTGCCAGCAGTCCTCCAGGGTTCACAGATACGCAGTATTTT
>many|TRBJ1-5|TRBD1|TRBV7-6|13
CASSRTGLQPQHF
TGTGCCAGCAGCCGGACAGGGTTACAGCCCCAGCATTTT
>few|TRBJ1-1|TRBD1|TRBV12-3/TRBV12-4|13
CASSFSGGSGAFF
TGTGCCAGCAGTTTTTCAGGGGGTTCGGGAGCTTTCTTT
>many|TRBJ2-1|NA|TRBV7-2|15
CASSLFQSSYNEQFF
TGTGCCAGCAGCTTATTCCAGAGCTCCTACAATGAGCAGTTCTTC
>few|TRBJ2-2|TRBD1|TRBV4-3|16
CASSQDSQGTTGELFF
TGCGCCAGCAGCCAAGATTCACAGGGGACCACCGGGGAGCTGTTTTTT
>NA|TRBJ2-1|TRBD2|TRBV6-5|16
CASSYSIAGDYNEQFF
TGTGCCAGCAGTTACTCGATAGCGGGGGATTACAATGAGCAGTTCTTC
>many|TRBJ1-1|NA|TRBV7-9|13
CASTQTGNTEAFF
TGTGCCAGCACTCAGACAGGGAACACTGAAGCTTTCTTT
>many|TRBJ2-1|TRBD2|TRBV7-8|16
CASSLVSGGTYNEQFF
TGTGCCAGCAGCTTGGTTAGCGGGGGGACGTACAATGAGCAGTTCTTC
>few|TRBJ1-6|NA|TRBV27|15
CASTFSPGIGSPLHF
TGTGCCAGCACTTTTAGTCCGGGGATAGGTTCACCCCTCCACTTT
>NA|TRBJ1-4|NA|TRBV6-6|13
CASRDKVNEKLFF
TGTGCCAGCAGAGACAAGGTGAATGAAAAACTGTTTTTT
>NA|TRBJ1-1|NA|TRBV7-6|16
CASSLNKPLRDTEAFF
TGTGCCAGCAGCTTAAATAAGCCGCTAAGGGACACTGAAGCTTTCTTT
>NA|TRBJ1-2|TRBD1|TRBV13|15
CASSMMGQEDYGYTF
TGTGCCAGCAGCATGATGGGACAGGAGGACTATGGCTACACCTTC
>many|TRBJ2-7|TRBD1|TRBV15|15
CATSRERDRSYEQYF
TGTGCCACCAGCAGAGAACGGGACAGGTCCTACGAGCAGTACTTC
>NA|TRBJ2-1|NA|TRBV11-2|16
CASGLNSGSSYNEQFF
TGTGCCAGCGGCTTAAATTCCGGGTCCTCCTACAATGAGCAGTTCTTC
>NA|TRBJ2-1|NA|TRBV27|12
CASSFLGDEQFF
TGTGCCAGCAGTTTTTTGGGGGATGAGCAGTTCTTC
>few|TRBJ1-5|NA|TRBV6-2/TRBV6-3|18
CASSYIRELSIGDQPQHF
TGTGCCAGCAGTTATATCAGGGAATTGAGCATTGGCGATCAGCCCCAGCATTTT
>many|TRBJ2-5|TRBD2|TRBV7-2|15
CASSLGGGVQETQYF
TGTGCCAGCAGCTTGGGCGGGGGGGTTCAAGAGACCCAGTACTTC
>NA|TRBJ1-2|NA|TRBV11-2|15
CASSLGLGSLMGYTF
TGTGCCAGCAGCTTAGGATTGGGGTCGCTTATGGGCTACACCTTC
>few|TRBJ1-1|NA|TRBV10-3|14
CAINENREGTEAFF
TGTGCCATCAATGAGAACAGGGAGGGCACTGAAGCTTTCTTT
>NA|TRBJ1-6|TRBD1|TRBV6-8|17
CASSQGQLREYNSPLHF
TGTGCCAGCAGCCAGGGACAGTTAAGAGAGTATAATTCACCCCTCCACTTT
>NA|TRBJ2-1|TRBD1|TRBV6-1|15
CASRPQGDSYNEQFF
TGTGCCAGCAGGCCACAGGGGGACTCCTACAATGAGCAGTTCTTC